This T cell receptor beta chain was identified in a study of T cell repertoires in cytomegalovirus infection. Study-wide context: Public signatures in TCR beta pointed to CMV infection and matching HLA type. The study's findings and limits: The ex vivo response was dominated by HLA-C-restricted CMV-specific TCR beta clonotypes.

The sample holds a few counts of this clonotype. The antigen remains unidentified. V lost 8 bases and J lost 4, with 18 bases in between. This CDR3 region has 15 residues. Germline V gives CDR1 MNHEY, CDR2 SMNVEV (reference sequence). TCRdb reprocessed the reads via MiXCR and lists one record per CDR3 protein. Among 650,000 to 900,000 distinct CDR3 sequences listed, about 29% were seen once. The V gene is TRBV27, the J gene TRBJ2-1; D perhaps matches TRBD1 (6 bases). This specimen consisted of cultured CD8+ T cells from PBMCs, obtained from culture after CMV antigen stimulation. This sequence was found in a human donor in good health (CMV status not recorded). Some clones in this sample may be carry-over from other donors' samples. The CDR3 sequence: CASGPLGTPYNEQFF. CDR3 sequence (DNA): TGTGCCAGCGGCCCCTTGGGGACACCTTACAATGAGCAGTTCTTC.